This section outlines one TCR beta chain sequence together with its context. This sample was taken from a study of PD-L1 blockade in urothelial cancer. Turning to the study itself: Patients took up atezolizumab at some point between 2014 and 2015 at 1,200 mg intravenously every 3 weeks.

The CDR3 has 15 amino acids. Trimming pared 1 base from V and 9 bases from J, leaving 13 bases between. The germline V gene has CDR1 LGHNA and CDR2 YSLEER. Libraries were prepared by immunoSEQ multiplex PCR; TCRdb keeps only in-frame clonotypes and omits some of them. Among 85,000 to 90,000 clones listed, roughly nine tenths were seen once. Sequenced material: PBMCs, taken around atezolizumab (anti-PD-L1) treatment. This TCR came from a man between 60 and 75 years old with urothelial cancer. The chain couples TRBV4-3 to TRBJ1-6, with D possibly TRBD1 on 5 matching bases. The CDR3, as DNA: TGCGCCAGCAGCCAAGTGGGGGGGGTGGGTTCACCCCTCCACTTT. This encodes CASSQVGGVGSPLHF.